The 30 T cell receptor beta chains reported below all come from one sample, sequenced in a study of blood T cell repertoires in COVID-19. TCRdb's copy holds only in-frame clones and misses some; the assay was immunoSEQ multiplex PCR. The data contain over 90,000 clones, more than 80% of them singletons. The specimen was peripheral blood. These receptors all come from a man older than 75 with COVID-19, enrolled during active disease.

The chain employs TRBV6-5 and TRBJ1-2; 8 nucleotides match TRBD1. With V trimmed by 6 bases and J by 5 bases, 5 bases remained unmatched. The CDR3 is 13 amino acids. Germline lookup yields CDR1 MNHEY and CDR2 SVGAGI. The CDR3 loop is CASRVQGGYGYTF. Here the CDR3 DNA reads TGTGCCAGCAGAGTACAGGGGGGGTATGGCTACACCTTC.

V is TRBV7-2 and J is TRBJ2-1, with a weak D call TRBD1 (7 bases). CDR1 and CDR2 (germline): SGHTA, FQGNSA. Trimming left V 0 bases short and J 2 bases short, with 8 bases between. This CDR3 is built from 15 residues. CDR3 bases: TGTGCCAGCAGCTTAGCCAGGGGGGCCTACAATGAGCAGTTCTTC. The encoded protein is CASSLARGAYNEQFF. The complete variable domain, with remaining parts taken from reference TRBV7-2 and TRBJ2-1, reads GAGVSQSPSNKVTEKGKDVELRCDPISGHTALYWYRQSLGQGLEFLIYFQGNSAPDKSGLPSDRFSAERTGGSVSTLTIQRTQQEDSAVYLCASSLARGAYNEQFFGPGTRLTVL.

The genes are TRBV7-9 and TRBJ1-2, with 10 bases identical to TRBD1. CDR3 length: 14 residues. The J segment lost 3 bases and the V segment lost 5 bases, leaving 3 bases of the junction unmatched. CDR1 and CDR2 (germline): SEHNR, FQNEAQ (reference sequence). CDR3 region: CASSDRGLDYGYTF. The CDR3 DNA is TGTGCCAGCAGCGACAGGGGGCTCGACTATGGCTACACCTTC.

The chain has TRBV21-1 and TRBJ2-7; the table's TRBD1 call for D was not verified on the DNA. TRBV21-1 is deemed a pseudogene. CDR3 length: 14 residues. The CDR3 protein is CASSKRRRSYEQYF. DNA of the CDR3: TGTGCCAGCAGCAAACGTCGCAGGTCCTACGAGCAGTACTTC.

This chain connects TRBV4-2 to TRBJ2-5; perhaps TRBD1 as D (6 bases). Deletions cut 1 base from V and 3 bases from J, with 15 bases between. Germline V gene data show CDR1 as LGHNA and CDR2 as YNFKEQ. The CDR3 extends over 16 amino acids. CDR3: CASSQGLMAGEETQYF. The CDR3 DNA reads TGTGCCAGCAGCCAAGGGCTGATGGCAGGGGAAGAGACCCAGTACTTC.

The V gene is TRBV5-1, the J gene TRBJ1-4; 10 nucleotides align to TRBD1. Trimming took 2 bases from V and 8 from J; bases not matched to a gene: 12. The CDR3 consists of 17 residues. CDR1 is SGHRS, CDR2 YFSETQ, per germline. Here the CDR3 reads CASSLTGQGISYEKLFF. CDR3 sequence (DNA): TGCGCCAGCAGCTTAACGGGACAGGGGATCTCCTACGAAAAACTGTTTTTT. Filled out from reference TRBV5-1 and TRBJ1-4, the complete variable domain reads KAGVTQTPRYLIKTRGQQVTLSCSPISGHRSVSWYQQTPGQGLQFLFEYFSETQRNKGNFPGRFSGRQFSNSRSEMNVSTLELGDSALYLCASSLTGQGISYEKLFFGSGTQLSVL.

V usage is TRBV6-5 and J usage is TRBJ1-1, with a possible D match to TRBD1 (5 bases). The V end lost 6 bases, the J end lost 2 bases, and 10 bases lay between the germline ends. The CDR3 has 13 amino acids. The germline CDR1 and CDR2 sequences are MNHEY and SVGAGI. The CDR3, as DNA: TGTGCCAGCAGATCAGGGTCTAACACTGAAGCTTTCTTT. Its protein product is CASRSGSNTEAFF.

The V and J genes are TRBV6-2 or TRBV6-3 and TRBJ1-5; possibly TRBD1 for D (6 bases). Between the trimmed V and J ends, which lost 2 bases and 4 bases, there was a span of 24 bases. The CDR3 has 19 residues. The germline V gene encodes CDR1 MNHEY and CDR2 SVGEGT. CDR3 loop: CASSYSGVGGPRLNQPQHF. The CDR3, as DNA: TGTGCCAGCAGTTACAGCGGGGTGGGGGGCCCGCGCTTGAATCAGCCCCAGCATTTT.

The rearrangement links TRBV7-8 to TRBJ1-1; D perhaps matches TRBD1 (5 bases). The CDR3 length is 16 residues. The V end was cut by 0 bases, the J end by 0 bases, with 11 bases between. The germline gives CDR1 SGHVS, CDR2 FQNEAQ. CDR3 amino acids: CASSLAPAGMNTEAFF. The CDR3 nucleotides read TGTGCCAGCAGCTTAGCGCCTGCAGGGATGAACACTGAAGCTTTCTTT.

The chain has TRBV11-2 and TRBJ2-7; 11 bases align to TRBD2. V lost 4 bases to trimming and J lost 3 bases; unmatched junction nucleotides: 2. The CDR3 length is 14 residues. Germline CDR1 reads SGHAT; CDR2 reads FQNNGV. CDR3 in DNA: TGTGCCAGCAGCTGGGGGACTAGCGGCTACGAGCAGTACTTC. This encodes CASSWGTSGYEQYF.

The chain uses TRBV3-1 (or the pseudogene TRBV3-2) and TRBJ2-7; TRBD1 matches at 7 bases. The germline CDR1 and CDR2 sequences are LGHDT and YNNKEL (reference sequence). The length of the CDR3 is 14 residues. Trimming cost V 4 bases and J 2 bases; bases outside gene matches: 5. The CDR3: CASSLGQDTYEQYF. In nucleotides, the CDR3 is TGTGCCAGCAGCCTCGGACAGGACACCTACGAGCAGTACTTC.

V and J are TRBV15 and TRBJ2-7; 7 bases line up with TRBD2. The CDR3 has 15 residues. In germline, CDR1 is LNHNV, CDR2 YYDKDF (reference sequence). The V and J ends lost 4 bases and 2 bases, in that order; junction bases with no gene match: 8. CDR3 sequence reads: CATSTEGGRAYEQYF. CDR3 DNA: TGTGCCACCAGCACCGAGGGCGGGAGAGCCTACGAGCAGTACTTC.

The chain joins TRBV6-2 or TRBV6-3 to TRBJ2-3; possible D gene TRBD2, 7 bases. V dropped 5 bases and J dropped 8 bases, with 17 bases sitting between them. From germline, CDR1 is MNHEY and CDR2 SVGEGT. The CDR3 loop spans 14 amino acids. The CDR3 DNA is TGTGCCAGCAGTCGTGCGGGGGCCCAGACTACGCAGTATTTT. Translating it yields CASSRAGAQTTQYF.

The chain couples TRBV7-2 to TRBJ2-7; 8 nucleotides align to TRBD1. The CDR3 contains 14 residues. CDR1 SGHTA and CDR2 FQGNSA come from the germline V gene. V was clipped by 4 bases and J by 5 bases; unmatched bases: 7. CDR3 sequence (DNA): TGTGCCAGCAGCTCCGACAGGGGACCTCACGAGCAGTACTTC. Translated: CASSSDRGPHEQYF.

This clone was recorded a few times. The gene calls are TRBV27 and TRBJ1-3; 7 bases line up with TRBD1. Germline lookup yields CDR1 MNHEY and CDR2 SMNVEV (reference sequence). Trimming removed 4 bases from V and 4 bases from J; junction bases left unmatched: 4. The CDR3 covers 14 residues. This CDR3 is CASSSEGAGNTIYF. Written as DNA, the CDR3 is TGTGCCAGCAGTTCGGAGGGGGCGGGAAACACCATATATTTT.

The chain has TRBV9 and TRBJ2-1; TRBD1 aligns across 9 bases. Germline-derived CDR1 and CDR2 are SGDLS and YYNGEE. The CDR3 length is 15 residues. V lost 2 bases to trimming and J lost 1 base; unmatched junction nucleotides: 1. The CDR3 reads CASSVGTGSYNEQFF. The CDR3 DNA sequence: TGTGCCAGCAGCGTTGGGACAGGGTCCTACAATGAGCAGTTCTTC.

In this sample, this clone turned up a few times. The chain combines TRBV7-2 with TRBJ2-7, with 7 bases lining up with TRBD1. The CDR3 length is 14 residues. Germline loops: CDR1 SGHTA, CDR2 FQGNSA. The V gene end was trimmed by 1 base and the J gene end by 3 bases; junction bases not matched to a gene: 3. The chain's CDR3 is CASSLVPGGYEQYF. The CDR3 DNA reads as TGTGCCAGCAGCTTAGTCCCAGGGGGCTACGAGCAGTACTTC.

This clone was counted only a few times. CDR3 DNA sequence: TGTGCCAGCAGCCTCCGGGCGGGGCTGAGGACTGAAGCTTTCTTT. Amino acids: CASSLRAGLRTEAFF. The chain uses TRBV11-2 and TRBJ1-1; the D gene is possibly TRBD1 (5 bases). The CDR3 is 15 amino acids. V lost 5 bases and J lost 5, with 18 bases in between. Germline V CDR1 and CDR2: SGHAT, FQNNGV.

This sequence joins TRBV9 and TRBJ2-1; 12 nucleotides agree with TRBD2. With V trimmed by 0 bases and J by 5 bases, 3 bases remained unmatched. This CDR3 is built from 16 residues. Germline CDR1 is SGDLS and CDR2 is YYNGEE. The CDR3 DNA is TGTGCCAGCAGCGTAGGACTAGCGGGGGCCAACAATGAGCAGTTCTTC. Protein product: CASSVGLAGANNEQFF.

The J gene is TRBJ2-7, the V gene TRBV6-2 or TRBV6-3, with D perhaps matching TRBD1 (5 bases). V lost 2 bases and J lost 4, with 9 bases in between. Germline assignment: CDR1 MNHEY and CDR2 SVGEGT. This CDR3 has 13 amino acids. CDR3 protein: CASSYGREYEQYF. The CDR3 nucleotides are TGTGCCAGCAGTTACGGCAGGGAATACGAGCAGTACTTC.

The chain carries TRBV7-3 and TRBJ1-1, with no clear D. This CDR3 contains 13 residues. V was cut by 5 bases and J by 1 base, with 8 bases left in between. Germline V lookup: CDR1 SGHTA, CDR2 FQGTGA. The CDR3 loop reads CASSPAGNTEAFF. The CDR3, as DNA: TGTGCCAGCAGCCCCGCCGGGAACACTGAAGCTTTCTTT.

V gene TRBV11-3 combines with J gene TRBJ2-1; possibly TRBD2 for D (6 bases). The CDR3 extends over 14 amino acids. V lost 3 bases and J 5 bases, leaving 11 bases between the germline ends. The germline V gene has CDR1 SGHNT and CDR2 YENEEA. Here the CDR3 reads CASSFTSSNNEQFF. CDR3 sequence (DNA): TGTGCCAGCAGCTTTACTAGCTCTAACAATGAGCAGTTCTTC.

CDR3 bases: TGTGCCAGCAGTTCCCCCACGCAGGGGGCAGGCGCTCAGCCCCAGCATTTT. Amino acid sequence: CASSSPTQGAGAQPQHF. The rearrangement joins TRBV28 to TRBJ1-5, with TRBD1 matching 8 bases. The CDR3 contains 17 residues. Trimming removed 4 bases from V and 6 bases from J; junction bases left unmatched: 14. The V gene's germline CDR1 is MDHEN and CDR2 SYDVKM.

The chain has TRBV7-9 and TRBJ2-7; D unclear. Germline V gives CDR1 SEHNR, CDR2 FQNEAQ (reference sequence). The V and J ends lost 5 bases and 1 base respectively, with 12 bases between them. The CDR3 is made up of 14 amino acids. In DNA, the CDR3 is TGTGCCAGCAGCCCCGACTCGATATCCTACGAGCAGTACTTC. It translates to CASSPDSISYEQYF.

This chain joins TRBV5-4 and TRBJ2-7, with 14 bases lining up with TRBD2. The germline gives CDR1 SGHNT, CDR2 YYREEE (reference sequence). Trimming cost V 2 bases and J 7 bases; bases outside gene matches: 5. This CDR3 region has 15 residues. Here the CDR3 DNA reads TGTGCCAGCAGCTTTAAGACTAGCGGGGGGGATGAGCAGTACTTC. Its protein is CASSFKTSGGDEQYF.

V is TRBV12-3 or TRBV12-4 and J is TRBJ2-5; D is perhaps TRBD1 (6 bases). The CDR3 extends over 12 amino acids. V was cut by 4 bases and J by 6 bases, with 9 bases left in between. The CDR3 loop reads CASSSGVQTQYF. The DNA of the CDR3 is TGTGCCAGCAGTTCAGGGGTACAGACCCAGTACTTC.

The chain combines TRBV2 with TRBJ1-1; 9 positions match TRBD1. This CDR3 has 14 amino acids. CDR1 and CDR2 from the germline V gene are SNHLY and FYNNEI. V gave up 7 bases and J gave up 1 base; unmatched junction bases: 4. The CDR3 loop is CASTSTGGNTEAFF. DNA for the CDR3: TGTGCCAGCACCTCGACAGGGGGGAACACTGAAGCTTTCTTT. Full variable domain (missing parts from reference TRBV2 and TRBJ1-1): EPEVTQTPSHQVTQMGQEVILRCVPISNHLYFYWYRQILGQKVEFLVSFYNNEISEKSEIFDDQFSVERPDGSNFTLKIRSTKLEDSAMYFCASTSTGGNTEAFFGQGTRLTVV.

The CDR3 DNA sequence: TGTGCCAGCAGTCAGGACAGGGCTAATTCACCCCTCCACTTT. Translating it yields CASSQDRANSPLHF. This sequence joins TRBV27 and TRBJ1-6; 8 positions match TRBD1. The CDR3 is 14 residues long. Germline trimming cut 5 bases from V and 6 bases from J; bases unmatched to any gene: 3. The germline V gene has CDR1 MNHEY and CDR2 SMNVEV (reference sequence).

This chain joins TRBV18 and TRBJ1-1, with 10 positions matching TRBD1. The CDR3 runs to 15 residues. The trim removed 5 bases at V and 4 bases at J, leaving 7 bases unmatched. Per germline, CDR1 KGHSH and CDR2 LQKENI. The CDR3, as DNA: TGTGCCAGCTCAATCCGACAGGGGGCCGGCACTGAAGCTTTCTTT. Its translation is CASSIRQGAGTEAFF.

The rearrangement uses TRBV5-4 and TRBJ1-4, with D perhaps TRBD1 (5 bases). Germline V gene sequence: CDR1 SGHNT, CDR2 YYREEE (reference sequence). The germline V and J ends were trimmed by 4 bases and 3 bases, with 16 bases remaining between them. The CDR3 extends over 16 amino acids. Written as DNA, the CDR3 is TGTGCCAGCAGCCCGGGGCCGGGAGAGGCTAATGAAAAACTGTTTTTT. It translates to CASSPGPGEANEKLFF. Full variable domain (remainder filled in from reference TRBV5-4 and TRBJ1-4): ETGVTQSPTHLIKTRGQQVTLRCSSQSGHNTVSWYQQALGQGPQFIFQYYREEENGRGNFPPRFSGLQFPNYSSELNVNALELDDSALYLCASSPGPGEANEKLFFGSGTQLSVL.